A single sample is the source of the 5 T cell receptor beta chains below, sequenced in a study of blood T cell repertoires in COVID-19. Here immunoSEQ multiplex PCR was the method, and the copy in TCRdb shows in-frame clones only, minus some. The sample includes tens of thousands of clones, more than 90% seen only once; the top ten take roughly 14%. The sample comprised peripheral blood. Receptor source: a human donor with active COVID-19. The donor label of this sample is uncertain.

The V gene is TRBV6-1, the J gene TRBJ2-7, with D maybe TRBD2 (5 bases). Trimming shortened V by 2 bases and J by 2 bases, and 10 bases separated the two germline ends. CDR1 is MNHNS, CDR2 SASEGT, per germline. The CDR3 runs to 14 residues. The CDR3 DNA follows: TGTGCCAGCAGTGAATTTCGGGGTACCTACGAGCAGTACTTC. Translation: CASSEFRGTYEQYF.

This chain links TRBV24-1 with TRBJ1-2; D perhaps matches TRBD1 (6 bases). The V gene's germline CDR1 is KGHDR and CDR2 SFDVKD. Trimming left V 4 bases short and J 2 bases short, with 13 bases between. The CDR3 runs to 15 residues. The CDR3 coding sequence is TGTGCCACCAGTGACCCAGGACAGCCGAACTATGGCTACACCTTC. Protein: CATSDPGQPNYGYTF.

V and J are TRBV6-2 or TRBV6-3 and TRBJ1-1, with TRBD1 identical over 7 bases. CDR3 length: 18 amino acids. In germline, CDR1 is MNHEY, CDR2 SVGEGT. V trimming: 2 bases; J trimming: 3 bases; junction bases outside the gene matches: 15. The CDR3 sequence: CASSYGSNRGFWYTEAFF. Written as DNA, the CDR3 is TGTGCCAGCAGTTACGGTTCCAACAGGGGCTTCTGGTACACTGAAGCTTTCTTT.

The genes are TRBV18 and TRBJ2-7, with 8 bases fitting TRBD2. Germline V lookup: CDR1 KGHSH, CDR2 LQKENI. The V and J ends lost 8 bases and 3 bases, in that order; junction bases with no gene match: 12. This CDR3 is built from 15 residues. The CDR3: CASSPGGARLYEQYF. DNA for the CDR3: TGTGCCAGCAGTCCCGGGGGGGCCAGGCTCTACGAGCAGTACTTC.

V is TRBV19 and J is TRBJ2-6; 8 bases fit TRBD1. This CDR3 has 17 residues. Germline V gene lookup returns CDR1 LNHDA and CDR2 SQIVND (reference sequence). Losses at the gene ends were 5 bases for V and 1 base for J; bases not matched to a gene: 7. This CDR3 reads CASSWTGMASGANVLTF. The CDR3 DNA reads TGTGCCAGTAGTTGGACAGGGATGGCTTCTGGGGCCAACGTCCTGACTTTC.